This TCR beta chain was captured by sequencing in a study of cytomegalovirus exposure and HLA in healthy donors. Study results and caveats: Reportedly, diagnosis of cytomegalovirus status by the classifier showed high specificity and sensitivity.

With 60 Vbeta and 13 Jbeta primers, the PCR was carried out. Profiled with immunoSEQ multiplex PCR; TCRdb holds only in-frame clones, not every one. The table has just over 150,000 clones, more than 65% seen once. Germline-derived CDR1 and CDR2 are LNHDA and SQIVND (reference sequence). V was trimmed by 1 base and J by 0 bases, leaving 16 bases between them. The CDR3 covers 19 residues. This clone was counted only a few times. Antigen: not known. This rearrangement joins TRBV19 to TRBJ2-6; D call uncertain. The sequenced sample was PBMCs. This clonotype was sampled from a man aged 45-65 years in good health and CMV-seropositive. The CDR3 DNA is TGTGCCAGTAGTATAGGAGAAGTTTCAGGCCCCTCTGGGGCCAACGTCCTGACTTTC. It specifies CASSIGEVSGPSGANVLTF.